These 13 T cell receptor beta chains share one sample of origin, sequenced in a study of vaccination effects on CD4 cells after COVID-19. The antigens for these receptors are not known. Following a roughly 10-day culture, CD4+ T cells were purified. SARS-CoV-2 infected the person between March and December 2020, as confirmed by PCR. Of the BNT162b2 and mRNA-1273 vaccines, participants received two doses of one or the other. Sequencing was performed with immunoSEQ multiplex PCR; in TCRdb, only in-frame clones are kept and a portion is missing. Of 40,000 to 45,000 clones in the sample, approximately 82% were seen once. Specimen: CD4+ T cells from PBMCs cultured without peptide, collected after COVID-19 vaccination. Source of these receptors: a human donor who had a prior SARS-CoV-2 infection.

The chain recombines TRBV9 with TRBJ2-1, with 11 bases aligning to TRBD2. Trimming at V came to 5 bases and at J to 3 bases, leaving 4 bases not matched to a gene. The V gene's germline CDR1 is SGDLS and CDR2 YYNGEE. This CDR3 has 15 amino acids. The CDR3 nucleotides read TGTGCCAGCAGTATGGGGACTAGCGGCTACAATGAGCAGTTCTTC. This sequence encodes CASSMGTSGYNEQFF.

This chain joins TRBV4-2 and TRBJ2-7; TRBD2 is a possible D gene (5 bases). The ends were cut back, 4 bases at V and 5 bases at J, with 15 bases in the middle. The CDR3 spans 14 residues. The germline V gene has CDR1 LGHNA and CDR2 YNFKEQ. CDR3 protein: CASSLEVATHEQYF. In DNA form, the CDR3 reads TGTGCCAGCAGCCTCGAGGTAGCGACTCACGAGCAGTACTTC.

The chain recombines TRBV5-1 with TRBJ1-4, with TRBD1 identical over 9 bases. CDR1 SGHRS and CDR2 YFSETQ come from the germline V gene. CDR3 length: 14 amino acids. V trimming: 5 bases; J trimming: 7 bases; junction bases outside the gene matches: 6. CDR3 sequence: CASRKGQGFEKLFF. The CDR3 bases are TGCGCCAGCAGGAAGGGACAGGGTTTTGAAAAACTGTTTTTT. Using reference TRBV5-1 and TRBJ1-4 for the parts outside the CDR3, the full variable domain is KAGVTQTPRYLIKTRGQQVTLSCSPISGHRSVSWYQQTPGQGLQFLFEYFSETQRNKGNFPGRFSGRQFSNSRSEMNVSTLELGDSALYLCASRKGQGFEKLFFGSGTQLSVL.

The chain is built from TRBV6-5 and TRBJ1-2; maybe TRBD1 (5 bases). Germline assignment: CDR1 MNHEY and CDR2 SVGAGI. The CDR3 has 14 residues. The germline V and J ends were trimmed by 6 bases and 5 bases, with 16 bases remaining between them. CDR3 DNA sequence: TGTGCCAGCAGCGAGGGACGAGGGTTTTATGGCTACACCTTC. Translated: CASSEGRGFYGYTF.

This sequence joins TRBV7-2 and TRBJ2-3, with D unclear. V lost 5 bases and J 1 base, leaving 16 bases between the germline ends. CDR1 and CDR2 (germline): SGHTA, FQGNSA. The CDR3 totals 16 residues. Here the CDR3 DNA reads TGTGCCAGCAGCCCCTGGGCCGCGGCGGGCACAGATACGCAGTATTTT. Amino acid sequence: CASSPWAAAGTDTQYF. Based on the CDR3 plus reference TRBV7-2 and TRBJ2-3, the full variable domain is GAGVSQSPSNKVTEKGKDVELRCDPISGHTALYWYRQSLGQGLEFLIYFQGNSAPDKSGLPSDRFSAERTGGSVSTLTIQRTQQEDSAVYLCASSPWAAAGTDTQYFGPGTRLTVL.

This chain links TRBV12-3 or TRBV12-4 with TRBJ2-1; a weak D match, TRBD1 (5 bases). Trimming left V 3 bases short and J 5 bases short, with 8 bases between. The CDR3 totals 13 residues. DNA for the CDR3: TGTGCCAGCAGTTTCCTCAGGGACAATGAGCAGTTCTTC. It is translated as CASSFLRDNEQFF.

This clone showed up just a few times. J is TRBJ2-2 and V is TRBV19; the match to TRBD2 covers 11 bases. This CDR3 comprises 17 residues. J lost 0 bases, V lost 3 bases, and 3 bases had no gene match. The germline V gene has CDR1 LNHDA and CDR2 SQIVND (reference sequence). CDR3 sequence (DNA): TGTGCCAGTAGTATGCTAGCGGGGGGCACGAACACCGGGGAGCTGTTTTTT. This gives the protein CASSMLAGGTNTGELFF.

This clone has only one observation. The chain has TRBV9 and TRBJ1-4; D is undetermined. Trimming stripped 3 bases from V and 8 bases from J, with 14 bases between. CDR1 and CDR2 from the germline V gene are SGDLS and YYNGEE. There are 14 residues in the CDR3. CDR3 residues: CASSDSPGWEKLFF. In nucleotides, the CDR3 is TGTGCCAGCAGCGATTCTCCCGGGTGGGAAAAACTGTTTTTT.

In DNA, the CDR3 is TGTGCCAGCAGCTTAACGGGGCATGATTATAATTCACCCCTCCACTTT. It codes for CASSLTGHDYNSPLHF. The gene calls are TRBV11-1 and TRBJ1-6; D might be TRBD1 (5 bases). Trimming stripped 2 bases from V and 4 bases from J, with 12 bases between. Germline V gives CDR1 SGHAT, CDR2 FQDESV (reference sequence). The CDR3 consists of 16 residues.

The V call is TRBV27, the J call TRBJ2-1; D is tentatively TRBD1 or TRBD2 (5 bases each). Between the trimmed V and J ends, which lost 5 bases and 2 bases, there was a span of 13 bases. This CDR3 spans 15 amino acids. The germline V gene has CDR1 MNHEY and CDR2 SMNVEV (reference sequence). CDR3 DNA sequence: TGTGCCAGCAGTCCGAATGGGGGTACCTACAATGAGCAGTTCTTC. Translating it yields CASSPNGGTYNEQFF.

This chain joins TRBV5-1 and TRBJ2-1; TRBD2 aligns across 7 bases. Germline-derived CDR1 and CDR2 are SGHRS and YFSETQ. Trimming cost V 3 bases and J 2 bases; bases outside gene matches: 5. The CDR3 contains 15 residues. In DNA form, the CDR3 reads TGCGCCAGCAGCTCGTCAGCGGGGACCTACAATGAGCAGTTCTTC. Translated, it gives CASSSSAGTYNEQFF.

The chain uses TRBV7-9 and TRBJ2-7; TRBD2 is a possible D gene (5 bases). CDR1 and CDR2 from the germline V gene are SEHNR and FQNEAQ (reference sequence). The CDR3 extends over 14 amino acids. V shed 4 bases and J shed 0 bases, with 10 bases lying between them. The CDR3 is CASSSRDSSYEQYF. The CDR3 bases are TGTGCCAGCAGCTCCCGGGATAGCTCCTACGAGCAGTACTTC.

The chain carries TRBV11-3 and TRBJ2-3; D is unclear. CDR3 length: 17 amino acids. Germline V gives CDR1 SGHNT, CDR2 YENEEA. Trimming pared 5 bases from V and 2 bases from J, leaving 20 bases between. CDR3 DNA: TGTGCCAGCAGCCCGTCAAATAGGAACCGTTACACAGATACGCAGTATTTT. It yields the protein CASSPSNRNRYTDTQYF.